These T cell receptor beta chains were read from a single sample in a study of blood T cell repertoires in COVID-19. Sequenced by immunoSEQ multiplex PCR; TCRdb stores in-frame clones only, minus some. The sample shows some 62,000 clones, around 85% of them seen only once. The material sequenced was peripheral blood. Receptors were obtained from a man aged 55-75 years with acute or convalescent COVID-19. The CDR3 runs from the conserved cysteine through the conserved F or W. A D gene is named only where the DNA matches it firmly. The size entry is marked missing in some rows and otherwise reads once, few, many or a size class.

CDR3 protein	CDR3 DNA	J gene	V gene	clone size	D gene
CASSRGLAAEQFF	TGTGCCAGCAGTCGAGGGCTAGCAGCAGAGCAGTTCTTC	TRBJ2-1	TRBV7-2	-	-
CASSKQTGDQPQHF	TGTGCCAGCAGTAAGCAGACAGGGGATCAGCCCCAGCATTTT	TRBJ1-5	TRBV28	-	TRBD1
CASSMTSYEQYF	TGCGCCAGCAGCATGACTAGCTACGAGCAGTACTTC	TRBJ2-7	TRBV10-1	-	-
CASSKGTHSKTSGKNTGELFF	TGTGCCAGCAGCAAAGGTACCCACTCCAAGACTAGCGGGAAGAACACCGGGGAGCTGTTTTTT	TRBJ2-2	TRBV21-1	-	-
CASSYSMAGNQPQHF	TGTGCCAGCAGTTACTCTATGGCTGGTAATCAGCCCCAGCATTTT	TRBJ1-5	TRBV6-5	few	-
CASSLPVLPYEQYF	TGTGCCAGCAGTTTACCAGTTCTCCCCTACGAGCAGTACTTC	TRBJ2-7	TRBV28	-	-
CATSDPGLVRAEQFF	TGTGCCACCAGTGACCCGGGACTAGTAAGAGCTGAGCAGTTCTTC	TRBJ2-1	TRBV24-1	-	TRBD2
CASSSGLAGGPVNEQYF	TGTGCCAGCAGTTCCGGACTAGCGGGAGGGCCTGTCAACGAGCAGTACTTC	TRBJ2-7	TRBV28	-	TRBD2
CNSGVNTEAFF	TGCAACTCCGGGGTGAACACTGAAGCTTTCTTT	TRBJ1-1	TRBV20-1	many	-
CASSRNRGGYGYTF	TGTGCCAGCAGTCGAAACAGGGGTGGCTATGGCTACACCTTC	TRBJ1-2	TRBV28	-	TRBD1
CASSTEPIAGEKLFF	TGTGCCAGCAGCACCGAGCCGATTGCGGGTGAAAAACTGTTTTTT	TRBJ1-4	TRBV5-4	few	-
CASSLALTLNTEAFF	TGCGCCAGCAGCTTGGCGTTAACTCTGAACACTGAAGCTTTCTTT	TRBJ1-1	TRBV5-1	-	-
CASSYGQGVGETQYF	TGTGCCAGCAGCTATGGACAGGGGGTAGGAGAGACCCAGTACTTC	TRBJ2-5	TRBV7-9	-	TRBD1
CSVGPTGVGNEQFF	TGCAGCGTTGGACCGACAGGGGTGGGGAATGAGCAGTTCTTC	TRBJ2-1	TRBV29-1	-	TRBD1
CAGQGAVGTGELFF	TGTGCCGGCCAAGGGGCCGTGGGGACCGGGGAGCTGTTTTTT	TRBJ2-2	TRBV19	-	-
CASSTPAGTQYF	TGTGCCAGCAGTACCCCCGCGGGCACGCAGTATTTT	TRBJ2-3	TRBV25-1	-	-
CASSPGQGASGELFF	TGTGCCAGCAGCCCCGGACAGGGGGCGAGCGGGGAGCTGTTTTTT	TRBJ2-2	TRBV7-2	-	TRBD1
CASSPGQTNTGELFF	TGCGCCAGCAGCCCCGGACAGACGAACACCGGGGAGCTGTTTTTT	TRBJ2-2	TRBV5-1	-	-
CASSKAQGNTEAFF	TGTGCCAGCAGTAAGGCTCAGGGGAACACTGAAGCTTTCTTT	TRBJ1-1	TRBV6-5	many	-
CASSEAQGSQETQYF	TGTGCCAGCAGTGAAGCACAAGGGAGCCAAGAGACCCAGTACTTC	TRBJ2-5	TRBV2	-	-
CASSPAQALAEAFF	TGTGCCAGCTCACCGGCCCAGGCGTTGGCTGAAGCTTTCTTT	TRBJ1-1	TRBV18	few	-
CASSPRTGRMNTEAFF	TGTGCCAGCTCACCCCGGACAGGTAGAATGAACACTGAAGCTTTCTTT	TRBJ1-1	TRBV18	-	TRBD1
CASSLVGPYEQYF	TGTGCCAGCAGTTTGGTCGGTCCCTACGAGCAGTACTTC	TRBJ2-7	TRBV28	-	-
CASSPTGTGGLAFF	TGTGCCAGCTCACCAACCGGGACAGGGGGCTTGGCTTTCTTT	TRBJ1-1	TRBV18	-	TRBD1